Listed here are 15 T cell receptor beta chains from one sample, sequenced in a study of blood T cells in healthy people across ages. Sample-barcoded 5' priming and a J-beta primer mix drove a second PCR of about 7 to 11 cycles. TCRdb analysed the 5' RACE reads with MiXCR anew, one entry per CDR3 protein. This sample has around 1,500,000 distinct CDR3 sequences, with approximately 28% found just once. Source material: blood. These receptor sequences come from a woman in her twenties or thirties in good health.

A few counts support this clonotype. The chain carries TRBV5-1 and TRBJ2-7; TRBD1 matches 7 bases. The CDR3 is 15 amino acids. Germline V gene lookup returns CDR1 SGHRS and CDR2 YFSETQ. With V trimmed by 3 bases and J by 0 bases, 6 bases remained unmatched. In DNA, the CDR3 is TGCGCCAGCAGCTCATCGACAGGGATCTCCTACGAGCAGTACTTC. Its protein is CASSSSTGISYEQYF.

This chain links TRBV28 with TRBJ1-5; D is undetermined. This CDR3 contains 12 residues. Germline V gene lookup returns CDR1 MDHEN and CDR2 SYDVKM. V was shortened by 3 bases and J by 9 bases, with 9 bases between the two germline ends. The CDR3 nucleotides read TGTGCCAGCAGTTTGAGAGAGAGGCCCCAGCATTTT. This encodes CASSLRERPQHF.

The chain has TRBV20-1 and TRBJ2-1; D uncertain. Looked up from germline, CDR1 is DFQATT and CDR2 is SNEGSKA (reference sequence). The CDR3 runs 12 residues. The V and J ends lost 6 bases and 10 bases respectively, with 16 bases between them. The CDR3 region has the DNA TGCAGTGCCCCCTTGAGCTCCTACGAGCAGTTCTTC. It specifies CSAPLSSYEQFF.

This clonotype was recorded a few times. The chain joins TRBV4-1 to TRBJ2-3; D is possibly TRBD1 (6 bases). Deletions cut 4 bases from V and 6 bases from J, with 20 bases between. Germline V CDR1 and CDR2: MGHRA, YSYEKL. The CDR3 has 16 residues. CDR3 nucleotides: TGCGCCAGCAGCCCCCTAAGCAGGGGCAATAGGGATACGCAGTATTTT. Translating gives CASSPLSRGNRDTQYF.

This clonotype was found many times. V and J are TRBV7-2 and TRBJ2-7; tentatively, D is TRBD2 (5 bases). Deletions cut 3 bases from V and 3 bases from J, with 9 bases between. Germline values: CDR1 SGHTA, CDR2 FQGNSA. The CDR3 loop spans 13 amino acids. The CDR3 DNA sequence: TGTGCCAGCAGCTTGAGGGCCGTCTACGAGCAGTACTTC. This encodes CASSLRAVYEQYF.

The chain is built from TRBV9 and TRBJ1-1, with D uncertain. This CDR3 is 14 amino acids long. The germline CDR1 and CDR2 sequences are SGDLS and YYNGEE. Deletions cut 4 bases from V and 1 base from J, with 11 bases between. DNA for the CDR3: TGTGCCAGCAGCCCTGACATCACGAACACTGAAGCTTTCTTT. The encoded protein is CASSPDITNTEAFF.

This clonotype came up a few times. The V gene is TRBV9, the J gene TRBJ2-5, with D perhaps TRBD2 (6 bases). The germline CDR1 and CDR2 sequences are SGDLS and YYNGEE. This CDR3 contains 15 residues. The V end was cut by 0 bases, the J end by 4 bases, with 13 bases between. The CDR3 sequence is CASSVVRGGRETQYF. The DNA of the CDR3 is TGTGCCAGCAGCGTAGTCCGTGGGGGGAGAGAGACCCAGTACTTC.

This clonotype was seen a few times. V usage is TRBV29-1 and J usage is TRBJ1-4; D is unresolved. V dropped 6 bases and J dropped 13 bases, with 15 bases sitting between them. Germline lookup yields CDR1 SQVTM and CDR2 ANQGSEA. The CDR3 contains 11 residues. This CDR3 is CSVEGVGGLFF. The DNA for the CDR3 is TGCAGCGTGGAGGGCGTGGGCGGACTGTTTTTT.

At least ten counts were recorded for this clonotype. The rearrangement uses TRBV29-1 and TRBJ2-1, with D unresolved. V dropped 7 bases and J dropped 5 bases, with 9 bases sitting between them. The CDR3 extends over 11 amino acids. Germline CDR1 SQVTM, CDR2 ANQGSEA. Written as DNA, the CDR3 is TGCAGCGGATACTACAACAATGAGCAGTTCTTC. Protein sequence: CSGYYNNEQFF.

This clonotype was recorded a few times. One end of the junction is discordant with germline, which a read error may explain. The CDR3 bases are TGTGCCGGCAGCCGGGAGGGGGCGGATAATGAAAAACTGTTTTTT. Residues: CAGSREGADNEKLFF. The chain carries TRBV7-2 and TRBJ1-4; 7 bases are shared with TRBD1. The V gene's germline CDR1 is SGHTA and CDR2 FQGNSA. The CDR3 sequence is 15 residues long.

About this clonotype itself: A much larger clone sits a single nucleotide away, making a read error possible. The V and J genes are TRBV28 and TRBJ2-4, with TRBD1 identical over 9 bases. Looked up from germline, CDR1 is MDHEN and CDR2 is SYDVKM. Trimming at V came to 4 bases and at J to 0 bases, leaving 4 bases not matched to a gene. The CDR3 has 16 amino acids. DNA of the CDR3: TGTGCCAGCAGTTCACAGGGGGCGAAAGCCAAAAACATTCAGTACTTC. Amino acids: CASSSQGAKAKNIQYF.

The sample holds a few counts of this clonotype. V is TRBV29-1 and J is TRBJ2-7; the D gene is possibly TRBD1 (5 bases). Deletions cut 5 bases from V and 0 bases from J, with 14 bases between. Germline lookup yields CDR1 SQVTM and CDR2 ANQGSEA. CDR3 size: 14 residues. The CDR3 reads CSVLPGLSSYEQYF. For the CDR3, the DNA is TGCAGCGTTCTGCCAGGGCTGAGCTCCTACGAGCAGTACTTC.

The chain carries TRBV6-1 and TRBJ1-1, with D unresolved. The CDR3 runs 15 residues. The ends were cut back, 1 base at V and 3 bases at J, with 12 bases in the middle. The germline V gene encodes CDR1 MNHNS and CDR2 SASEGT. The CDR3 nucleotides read TGTGCCAGCAGTGAAGTAGCGTCATCTTACACTGAAGCTTTCTTT. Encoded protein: CASSEVASSYTEAFF.

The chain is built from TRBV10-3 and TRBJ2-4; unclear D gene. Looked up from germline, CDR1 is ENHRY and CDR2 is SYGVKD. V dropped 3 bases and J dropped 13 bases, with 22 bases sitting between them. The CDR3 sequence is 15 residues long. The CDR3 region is CAISEKANRLDEQYF. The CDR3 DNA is TGTGCCATCAGTGAAAAGGCTAATCGTTTGGATGAGCAGTACTTC.

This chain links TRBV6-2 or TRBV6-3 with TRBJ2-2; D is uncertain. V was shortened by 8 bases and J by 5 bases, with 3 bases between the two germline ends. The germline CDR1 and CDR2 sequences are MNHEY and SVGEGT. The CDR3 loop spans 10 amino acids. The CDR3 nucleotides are TGTGCCAGCGCTACCGGGGAGCTGTTTTTT. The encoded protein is CASATGELFF.